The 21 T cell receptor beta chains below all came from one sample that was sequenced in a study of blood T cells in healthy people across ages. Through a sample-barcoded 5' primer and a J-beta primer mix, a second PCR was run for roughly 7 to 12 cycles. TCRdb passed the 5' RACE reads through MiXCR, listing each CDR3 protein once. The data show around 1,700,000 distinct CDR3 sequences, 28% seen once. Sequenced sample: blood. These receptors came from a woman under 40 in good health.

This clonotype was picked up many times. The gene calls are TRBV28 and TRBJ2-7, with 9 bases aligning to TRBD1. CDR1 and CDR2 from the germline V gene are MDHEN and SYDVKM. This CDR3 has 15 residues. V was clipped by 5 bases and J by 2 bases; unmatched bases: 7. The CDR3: CASSPRDRVTYEQYF. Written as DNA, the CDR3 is TGTGCCAGCAGTCCGAGGGACAGGGTAACCTACGAGCAGTACTTC.

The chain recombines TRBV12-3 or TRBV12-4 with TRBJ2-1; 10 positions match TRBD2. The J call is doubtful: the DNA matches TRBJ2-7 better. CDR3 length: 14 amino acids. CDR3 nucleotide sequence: TGTGCCAGCAGACGACTAGCGGGTTACAATGAGCAGTACTTC. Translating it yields CASRRLAGYNEQYF.

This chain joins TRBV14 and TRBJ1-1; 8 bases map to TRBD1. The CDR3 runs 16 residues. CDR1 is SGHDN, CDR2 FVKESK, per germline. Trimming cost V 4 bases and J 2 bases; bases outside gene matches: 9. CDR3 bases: TGTGCCAGCAGCCCCCAGGGGGCCGTAACCAACACTGAAGCTTTCTTT. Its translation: CASSPQGAVTNTEAFF.

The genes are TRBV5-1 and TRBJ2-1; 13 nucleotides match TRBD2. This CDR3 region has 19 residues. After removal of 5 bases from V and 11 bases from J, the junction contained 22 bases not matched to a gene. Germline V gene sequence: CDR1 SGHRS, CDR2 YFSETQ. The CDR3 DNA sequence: TGCGCCAGCAGGATTTCCGGGACTAGCGGGATGATCGGCAAGAATAAGCAGTTCTTC. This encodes CASRISGTSGMIGKNKQFF.

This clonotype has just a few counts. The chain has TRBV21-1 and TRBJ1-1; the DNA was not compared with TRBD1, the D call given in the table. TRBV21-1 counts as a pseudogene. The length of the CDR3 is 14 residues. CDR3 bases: TGTGCCAGCCGGGACAACTCAGGGGACACTGAAGCTTTCTTT. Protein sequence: CASRDNSGDTEAFF.

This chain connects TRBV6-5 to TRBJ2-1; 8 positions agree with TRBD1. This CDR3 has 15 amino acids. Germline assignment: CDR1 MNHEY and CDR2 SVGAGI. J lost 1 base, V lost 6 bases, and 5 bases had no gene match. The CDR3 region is CASRQWTGSYNEQFF. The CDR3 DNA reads TGTGCCAGCAGACAGTGGACAGGGTCCTACAATGAGCAGTTCTTC.

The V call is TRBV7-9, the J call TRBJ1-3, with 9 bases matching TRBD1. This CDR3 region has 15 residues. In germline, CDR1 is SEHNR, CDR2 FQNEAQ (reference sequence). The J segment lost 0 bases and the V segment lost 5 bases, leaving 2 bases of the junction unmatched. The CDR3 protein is CASSQDRGSGNTIYF. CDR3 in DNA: TGTGCCAGCAGCCAGGACAGGGGCTCTGGAAACACCATATATTTT.

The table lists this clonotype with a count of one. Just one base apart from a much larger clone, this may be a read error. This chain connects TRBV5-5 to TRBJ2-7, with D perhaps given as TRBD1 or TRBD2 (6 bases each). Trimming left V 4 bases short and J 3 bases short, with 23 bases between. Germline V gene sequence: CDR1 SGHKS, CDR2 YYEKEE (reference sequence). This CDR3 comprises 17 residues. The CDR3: CASSGRWGAGTLYEQYF. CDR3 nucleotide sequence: TGTGCCAGCAGCGGACGATGGGGGGCAGGGACCCTCTACGAGCAGTACTTC.

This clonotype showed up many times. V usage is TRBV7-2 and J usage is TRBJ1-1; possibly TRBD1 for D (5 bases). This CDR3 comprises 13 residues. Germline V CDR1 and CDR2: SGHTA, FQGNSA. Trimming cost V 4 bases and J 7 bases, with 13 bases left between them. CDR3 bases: TGTGCCAGCAGCTGGGACGGGCCCATTGAAGCTTTCTTT. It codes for CASSWDGPIEAFF.

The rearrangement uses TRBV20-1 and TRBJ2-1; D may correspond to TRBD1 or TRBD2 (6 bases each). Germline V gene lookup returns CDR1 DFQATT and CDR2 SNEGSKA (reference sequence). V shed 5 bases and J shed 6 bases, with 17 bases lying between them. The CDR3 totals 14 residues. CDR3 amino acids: CSAGARGQPNEQFF. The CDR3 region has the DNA TGCAGTGCTGGGGCCCGGGGGCAGCCCAATGAGCAGTTCTTC.

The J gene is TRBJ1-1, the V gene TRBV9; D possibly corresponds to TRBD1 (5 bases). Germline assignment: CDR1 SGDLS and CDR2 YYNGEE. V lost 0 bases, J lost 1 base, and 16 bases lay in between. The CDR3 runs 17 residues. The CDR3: CASSVACREQENTEAFF. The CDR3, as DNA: TGTGCCAGCAGCGTAGCTTGTAGAGAACAGGAGAACACTGAAGCTTTCTTT.

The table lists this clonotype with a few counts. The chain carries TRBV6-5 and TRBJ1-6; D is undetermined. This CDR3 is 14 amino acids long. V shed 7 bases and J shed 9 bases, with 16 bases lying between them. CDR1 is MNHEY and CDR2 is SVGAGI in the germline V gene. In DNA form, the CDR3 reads TGTGCCAGCACGCGCGGGATCAAGAGTTCACCCCTCCACTTT. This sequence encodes CASTRGIKSSPLHF.

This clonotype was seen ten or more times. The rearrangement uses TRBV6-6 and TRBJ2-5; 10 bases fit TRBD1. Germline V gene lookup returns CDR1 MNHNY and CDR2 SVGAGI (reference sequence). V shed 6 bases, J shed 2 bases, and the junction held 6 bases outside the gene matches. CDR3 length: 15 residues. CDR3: CASSPVDRGQETQYF. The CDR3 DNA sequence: TGTGCCAGCAGCCCTGTGGACAGGGGGCAAGAGACCCAGTACTTC.

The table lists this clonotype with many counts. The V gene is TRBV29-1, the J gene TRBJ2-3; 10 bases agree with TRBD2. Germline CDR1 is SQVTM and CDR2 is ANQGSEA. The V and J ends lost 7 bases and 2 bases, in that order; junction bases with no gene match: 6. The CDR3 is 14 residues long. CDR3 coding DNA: TGCAGCGCCGACGGACTAGCGGACACAGATACGCAGTATTTT. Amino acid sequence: CSADGLADTDTQYF.

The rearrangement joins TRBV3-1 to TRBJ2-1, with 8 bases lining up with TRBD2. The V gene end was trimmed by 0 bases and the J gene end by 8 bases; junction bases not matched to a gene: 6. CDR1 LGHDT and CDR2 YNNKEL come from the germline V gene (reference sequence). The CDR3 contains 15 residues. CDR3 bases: TGTGCCAGCAGCCAAGATACGGGAGGGCCGTATGAGCAGTTCTTC. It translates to CASSQDTGGPYEQFF.

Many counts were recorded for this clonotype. The CDR3 coding sequence is TGCAGCGCCGGTGGTCATTTTTCGCAGTATTTT. The encoded protein is CSAGGHFSQYF. The chain uses TRBV29-1 and TRBJ2-3; D is uncertain. Germline V gene lookup returns CDR1 SQVTM and CDR2 ANQGSEA. There are 11 residues in the CDR3. V lost 7 bases and J 10 bases, leaving 15 bases between the germline ends.

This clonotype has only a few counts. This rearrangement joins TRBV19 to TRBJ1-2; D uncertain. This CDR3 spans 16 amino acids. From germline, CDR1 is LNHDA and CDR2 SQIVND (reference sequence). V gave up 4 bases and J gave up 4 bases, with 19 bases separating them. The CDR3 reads CASSTDYTFPFYGYTF. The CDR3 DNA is TGTGCCAGTAGTACAGATTACACATTCCCCTTCTATGGCTACACCTTC.

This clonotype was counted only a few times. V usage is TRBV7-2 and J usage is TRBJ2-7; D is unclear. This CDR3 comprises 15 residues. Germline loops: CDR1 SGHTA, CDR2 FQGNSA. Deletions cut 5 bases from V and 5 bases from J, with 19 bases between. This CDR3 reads CASSKNPRVGDEQYF. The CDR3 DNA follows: TGTGCCAGCAGCAAGAATCCCCGGGTTGGCGACGAGCAGTACTTC.

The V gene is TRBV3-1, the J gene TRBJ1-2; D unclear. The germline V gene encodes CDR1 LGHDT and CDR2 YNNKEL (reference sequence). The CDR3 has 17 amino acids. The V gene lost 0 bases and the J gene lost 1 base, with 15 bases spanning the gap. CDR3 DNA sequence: TGTGCCAGCAGCCAAGATAGGTTGGGGAGGGATAACTATGGCTACACCTTC. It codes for CASSQDRLGRDNYGYTF.

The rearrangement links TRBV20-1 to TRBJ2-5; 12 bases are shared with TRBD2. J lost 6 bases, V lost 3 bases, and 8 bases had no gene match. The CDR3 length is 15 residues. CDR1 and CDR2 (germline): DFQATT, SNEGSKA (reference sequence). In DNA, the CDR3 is TGCAGTGCTAGTAAGACTAGCGGGAGTAGGAAGACCCAGTACTTC. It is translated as CSASKTSGSRKTQYF.

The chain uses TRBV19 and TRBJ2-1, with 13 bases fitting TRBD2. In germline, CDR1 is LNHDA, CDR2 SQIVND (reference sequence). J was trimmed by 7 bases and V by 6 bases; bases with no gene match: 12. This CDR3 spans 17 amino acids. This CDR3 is CASSPRTSGSNENEQFF. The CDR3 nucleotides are TGTGCCAGTAGCCCCCGGACTAGCGGGAGTAATGAAAATGAGCAGTTCTTC.